Presented here are 26 T cell receptor beta chains from one specimen sequenced in a study of cytomegalovirus exposure and HLA in healthy donors. Libraries were prepared by immunoSEQ multiplex PCR; TCRdb keeps only in-frame clonotypes and omits some of them. The sample lists some 170,000 clones, 80% to 90% occurring once. Material for sequencing was PBMCs. These receptors were taken from a young woman in good health and CMV-seronegative.

V usage is TRBV15 and J usage is TRBJ1-1, with no clear D. V lost 1 base to trimming and J lost 11 bases, with 14 bases between them. Germline CDR1 LNHNV, CDR2 YYDKDF (reference sequence). The CDR3 runs to 13 residues. CDR3 DNA: TGTGCCACCAGCAGAGGAGCCGTCAACGGGGCTTTCTTT. This codes for CATSRGAVNGAFF.

CDR3 sequence: CASRGTAFSNQPQHF. CDR3 coding DNA: TGTGCCAGCAGGGGGACAGCCTTCAGCAATCAGCCCCAGCATTTT. The gene calls are TRBV6-1 and TRBJ1-5; 7 nucleotides align to TRBD1. Germline V gene sequence: CDR1 MNHNS, CDR2 SASEGT. The V segment lost 6 bases and the J segment 1 base; nucleotides outside the gene matches: 6. The CDR3 is 15 amino acids.

The chain's CDR3 is CASSPTGAGGTQYF. DNA of the CDR3: TGTGCCAGCAGCCCGACAGGGGCTGGGGGGACCCAGTACTTC. V usage is TRBV5-5 and J usage is TRBJ2-5; TRBD1 matches 8 bases. CDR1 SGHKS and CDR2 YYEKEE come from the germline V gene (reference sequence). Trimming at V came to 4 bases and at J to 7 bases, leaving 9 bases not matched to a gene. This CDR3 has 14 amino acids.

The chain recombines TRBV29-1 with TRBJ1-2; 7 bases map to TRBD1. V lost 6 bases and J lost 5; bases outside the gene matches: 12. CDR3 length equals 14 residues. Germline lookup yields CDR1 SQVTM and CDR2 ANQGSEA. CDR3 in DNA: TGCAGCGTCGACCACCGGGACAGTGAATATGGCTACACCTTC. Protein product: CSVDHRDSEYGYTF.

This chain uses TRBV11-3 with TRBJ2-1; D might be TRBD2 (5 bases). The germline V gene encodes CDR1 SGHNT and CDR2 YENEEA. The CDR3 length is 16 residues. Trimming took 5 bases from V and 4 from J, leaving 18 bases between them. The CDR3 loop reads CASSRNPAGSYNEQFF. The CDR3 DNA reads as TGTGCCAGCAGCCGAAACCCGGCGGGTTCATACAATGAGCAGTTCTTC. The whole variable domain, filled in from reference TRBV11-3 and TRBJ2-1, reads EAGVVQSPRYKIIEKKQPVAFWCNPISGHNTLYWYLQNLGQGPELLIRYENEEAVDDSQLPKDRFSAERLKGVDSTLKIQPAELGDSAVYLCASSRNPAGSYNEQFFGPGTRLTVL.

This sequence joins TRBV7-9 and TRBJ1-1; tentatively, D is TRBD1 (5 bases). Germline V gene data show CDR1 as SEHNR and CDR2 as FQNEAQ (reference sequence). The germline V and J ends were trimmed by 3 bases and 1 base, with 15 bases remaining between them. This CDR3 is 16 amino acids long. The CDR3 DNA reads as TGTGCCAGCAGCTTTTGGGGTGATCAGGGGAACACTGAAGCTTTCTTT. Amino acids: CASSFWGDQGNTEAFF.

The chain combines TRBV7-2 with TRBJ2-7; possible D gene TRBD1, 5 bases. The CDR3 loop spans 14 amino acids. The V gene lost 1 base and the J gene lost 3 bases, with 10 bases spanning the gap. Germline values: CDR1 SGHTA, CDR2 FQGNSA. The CDR3 region is CASSLGQTHYEQYF. In nucleotides, the CDR3 is TGTGCCAGCAGCTTAGGACAGACCCACTACGAGCAGTACTTC.

This sequence joins TRBV4-1 and TRBJ1-1; D remains ambiguous. In germline, CDR1 is MGHRA, CDR2 YSYEKL. Trimming stripped 3 bases from V and 7 bases from J, with 18 bases between. This CDR3 contains 15 residues. CDR3 protein: CASSHLERVGLEAFF. The CDR3 coding sequence is TGCGCCAGCAGCCACCTGGAGAGGGTTGGGCTTGAAGCTTTCTTT.

The rearrangement joins TRBV5-1 to TRBJ1-3; D unresolved. V was cut by 0 bases and J by 3 bases, with 7 bases left in between. CDR3 length: 14 amino acids. Germline assignment: CDR1 SGHRS and CDR2 YFSETQ. The CDR3 region has the DNA TGCGCCAGCAGCTTGGAAGCTTTTGGAAACACCATATATTTT. This translates into CASSLEAFGNTIYF.

The CDR3 loop reads CAWSDQGATNYGYTF. In DNA form, the CDR3 reads TGTGCCTGGAGTGACCAGGGGGCGACTAACTATGGCTACACCTTC. The V call is TRBV30, the J call TRBJ1-2, with 8 bases fitting TRBD1. The V and J ends lost 1 base and 0 bases, in that order; junction bases with no gene match: 4. Germline CDR1 reads GTSNPN; CDR2 reads SVGIG (reference sequence). The CDR3 is 15 amino acids.

This chain links TRBV7-8 with TRBJ2-7; a possible D gene is TRBD1 (6 bases). The CDR3 is 17 residues long. Trimming took off 2 bases at V and 2 bases at J, with 19 bases between the two ends. Germline V lookup: CDR1 SGHVS, CDR2 FQNEAQ. CDR3 residues: CASSLCLKRDITYEQYF. The CDR3 DNA reads as TGTGCCAGCAGCTTATGTCTTAAAAGGGACATTACCTACGAGCAGTACTTC.

The V and J genes are TRBV7-2 and TRBJ2-5; perhaps TRBD2 as D (6 bases). Trimming removed 4 bases from V and 2 bases from J, with 17 bases in between. The CDR3 spans 16 residues. Germline V gene lookup returns CDR1 SGHTA and CDR2 FQGNSA. CDR3 protein: CASSSNPPGGQETQYF. In DNA, the CDR3 is TGTGCCAGCAGCTCAAACCCCCCTGGGGGGCAAGAGACCCAGTACTTC.

The chain couples TRBV9 to TRBJ2-1; tentatively, D is TRBD1 (6 bases). The V and J ends lost 5 bases and 10 bases respectively, with 13 bases between them. The CDR3 is made up of 12 amino acids. Per germline, CDR1 SGDLS and CDR2 YYNGEE. The CDR3 reads CASSGTRAEQFF. The DNA of the CDR3 is TGTGCCAGCAGTGGGACAAGAGCGGAGCAGTTCTTC.

The genes are TRBV4-3 and TRBJ2-5, with D maybe TRBD2 (6 bases). The CDR3 length is 13 residues. Trimming removed 0 bases at V and 5 bases at J, with 7 bases between. Germline V gene data show CDR1 as LGHNA and CDR2 as YSLEER. The CDR3 sequence: CASSQDGGETQYF. As DNA, the CDR3 is TGCGCCAGCAGCCAAGATGGGGGGGAGACCCAGTACTTC.

CDR3 sequence: CASSLGRGRVGNTEAFF. DNA for the CDR3: TGTGCCAGCAGTTTAGGGAGAGGGCGTGTGGGGAACACTGAAGCTTTCTTT. This chain links TRBV27 with TRBJ1-1, with unresolved D. The length of the CDR3 is 17 residues. Germline loops: CDR1 MNHEY, CDR2 SMNVEV (reference sequence). Trimming left V 2 bases short and J 1 base short, with 17 bases between.

V gene TRBV5-1 combines with J gene TRBJ2-7; D possibly corresponds to TRBD1 (6 bases). The germline V gene has CDR1 SGHRS and CDR2 YFSETQ. CDR3 length: 16 amino acids. Trimming took off 3 bases at V and 2 bases at J, with 18 bases between the two ends. CDR3 residues: CASSSQIVGQTYEQYF. DNA for the CDR3: TGCGCCAGCAGCTCGCAAATCGTTGGACAGACCTACGAGCAGTACTTC. The full variable domain, with the rest looked up from reference TRBV5-1 and TRBJ2-7, is KAGVTQTPRYLIKTRGQQVTLSCSPISGHRSVSWYQQTPGQGLQFLFEYFSETQRNKGNFPGRFSGRQFSNSRSEMNVSTLELGDSALYLCASSSQIVGQTYEQYFGPGTRLTVT.

The rearrangement links TRBV11-3 to TRBJ1-1; D is unclear. V was shortened by 4 bases and J by 1 base, with 13 bases between the two germline ends. The length of the CDR3 is 15 residues. CDR1 and CDR2 from the germline V gene are SGHNT and YENEEA. The CDR3 DNA is TGTGCCAGCAGCTCCACTGGACGGGGGAACACTGAAGCTTTCTTT. As protein: CASSSTGRGNTEAFF.

The rearrangement links TRBV7-2 to TRBJ2-7; the match to TRBD2 covers 13 bases. Germline V gives CDR1 SGHTA, CDR2 FQGNSA. V lost 4 bases and J lost 2; bases outside the gene matches: 11. The CDR3 runs 18 residues. The CDR3 sequence is CASSSGLAGYARPYEQYF. CDR3 coding DNA: TGTGCCAGCAGCTCGGGACTAGCGGGATACGCCCGACCCTACGAGCAGTACTTC.

The chain has TRBV19 and TRBJ1-2; possibly TRBD1 for D (5 bases). V lost 6 bases, J lost 4 bases, and 18 bases lay in between. Germline loops: CDR1 LNHDA, CDR2 SQIVND (reference sequence). This CDR3 is 15 amino acids long. This CDR3 is CASRTGLAGFYGYTF. CDR3 bases: TGTGCCAGTAGGACCGGCCTGGCAGGGTTCTATGGCTACACCTTC. The entire variable domain, with the rest obtained from reference TRBV19 and TRBJ1-2, is as follows: DGGITQSPKYLFRKEGQNVTLSCEQNLNHDAMYWYRQDPGQGLRLIYYSQIVNDFQKGDIAEGYSVSREKKESFPLTVTSAQKNPTAFYLCASRTGLAGFYGYTFGSGTRLTVV.

This clone was counted once. Here the CDR3 reads CASSLGPRGVDNEQFF. As DNA, the CDR3 is TGTGCCAGCAGCTTAGGGCCGCGGGGGGTCGACAATGAGCAGTTCTTC. The chain combines TRBV7-3 with TRBJ2-1, with 8 bases matching TRBD2. The germline CDR1 and CDR2 sequences are SGHTA and FQGTGA. V lost 2 bases and J lost 5; bases outside the gene matches: 8. The CDR3 contains 16 residues.

The chain carries TRBV9 and TRBJ2-5, with 8 bases matching TRBD2. V was clipped by 0 bases and J by 4 bases; unmatched bases: 8. The germline gives CDR1 SGDLS, CDR2 YYNGEE. This CDR3 spans 16 amino acids. CDR3 nucleotides: TGTGCCAGCAGCGTAGGAACGGGACTAGTGGCAGAGACCCAGTACTTC. Translation gives CASSVGTGLVAETQYF.

A few counts support this clone. The chain is built from TRBV2 and TRBJ1-2; no clear D gene. CDR3 size: 13 residues. V was pared by 3 bases and J by 3 bases, with 8 bases between. Germline CDR1 SNHLY, CDR2 FYNNEI. The CDR3 DNA follows: TGTGCCAGCAGTGACAGGTTTGACTATGGCTACACCTTC. Its protein is CASSDRFDYGYTF.

The V and J genes are TRBV2 and TRBJ1-2; TRBD1 is a possible D gene (6 bases). Germline lookup yields CDR1 SNHLY and CDR2 FYNNEI. V was pared by 9 bases and J by 4 bases, with 21 bases between. This CDR3 comprises 15 residues. For the CDR3, the DNA is TGTGCCAGAACCCCGACAGGCGCCCCCTCCTATGGCTACACCTTC. Translation: CARTPTGAPSYGYTF.

The rearrangement uses TRBV11-2 and TRBJ2-7; D is possibly TRBD1 (5 bases). Germline assignment: CDR1 SGHAT and CDR2 FQNNGV. CDR3 length: 17 amino acids. Trimming took off 1 base at V and 3 bases at J, with 19 bases between the two ends. CDR3 nucleotides: TGTGCCAGCAGCTTAGCGCGGCAGAGAGACAGAAACTACGAGCAGTACTTC. Residues: CASSLARQRDRNYEQYF.

The chain recombines TRBV9 with TRBJ2-1; D gene ambiguous. V lost 0 bases, J lost 4 bases, and 8 bases lay in between. CDR3 length: 14 residues. Germline V lookup: CDR1 SGDLS, CDR2 YYNGEE. Here the CDR3 reads CASSVALQYNEQFF. CDR3 nucleotide sequence: TGTGCCAGCAGCGTAGCCCTCCAGTACAATGAGCAGTTCTTC.

The chain employs TRBV4-1 and TRBJ1-1, with 7 bases matching TRBD1. The CDR3 has 12 residues. Germline values: CDR1 MGHRA, CDR2 YSYEKL. V shed 9 bases, J shed 8 bases, and the junction held 9 bases outside the gene matches. CDR3 protein: CASSPGGREAFF. In DNA, the CDR3 is TGCGCCAGTTCCCCAGGGGGGAGAGAAGCTTTCTTT.